Listed here are 2 T cell receptor beta chains from one sample, sequenced in a study of blood T cell repertoires in COVID-19. Sequencing used immunoSEQ multiplex PCR; TCRdb keeps in-frame clones, though not all of them. The sample yields roughly 70,000 clones, approximately 90% seen once. Sequenced material: peripheral blood. The receptors were sampled from a human donor in a cohort sampled during active COVID-19.

This chain links TRBV30 with TRBJ1-2; D is uncertain. V was pared by 2 bases and J by 4 bases, with 8 bases between. Germline CDR1 GTSNPN, CDR2 SVGIG (reference sequence). The CDR3 consists of 12 residues. CDR3 protein: CAWSSRGYGYTF. Written as DNA, the CDR3 is TGTGCCTGGAGTTCTCGGGGCTATGGCTACACCTTC.

The rearrangement uses TRBV9 and TRBJ2-7, with TRBD2 identical over 10 bases. This CDR3 contains 15 residues. Looked up from germline, CDR1 is SGDLS and CDR2 is YYNGEE. Unmatched junction bases numbered 3, after V lost 3 bases and J lost 0 bases. The CDR3 region is CASSASSGGSYEQYF. The CDR3 DNA reads TGTGCCAGCAGCGCCTCTAGCGGGGGCTCCTACGAGCAGTACTTC.